These 9 T cell receptor beta chains share one sample of origin, sequenced in a study of cytomegalovirus exposure and HLA in healthy donors. It was with 60 Vbeta and 13 Jbeta primers that the PCR ran. TCRdb keeps only in-frame clones here, not all; method: immunoSEQ multiplex PCR. Of around 130,000 clones listed, roughly 70% are singletons. Sequenced: PBMCs. These receptors originate from a woman aged 40 to 50 in good health and CMV-seropositive.

The chain links TRBV5-1 to TRBJ2-1, with 16 nucleotides matching TRBD2. The germline gives CDR1 SGHRS, CDR2 YFSETQ. V was clipped by 4 bases and J by 7 bases; unmatched bases: 8. The CDR3 consists of 17 residues. The CDR3 reads CASSKGLAGGPMNEQFF. DNA of the CDR3: TGCGCCAGCAGCAAGGGACTAGCGGGAGGGCCTATGAATGAGCAGTTCTTC.

V and J are TRBV5-1 and TRBJ1-2, with no clear D. The CDR3 is made up of 13 amino acids. V dropped 0 bases and J dropped 8 bases, with 11 bases sitting between them. CDR1 is SGHRS, CDR2 YFSETQ, per germline. CDR3 amino acids: CASSLDQTGGYTF. CDR3 nucleotide sequence: TGCGCCAGCAGCTTGGATCAGACTGGGGGCTACACCTTC.

This clone has just a few counts. The rearrangement links TRBV7-2 to TRBJ1-5; 8 nucleotides agree with TRBD1. Trimming at V came to 2 bases and at J to 6 bases, leaving 6 bases not matched to a gene. Looked up from germline, CDR1 is SGHTA and CDR2 is FQGNSA. This CDR3 region has 15 residues. As DNA, the CDR3 is TGTGCCAGCAGCTTACAGGGGGCGGGTGGTCAGCCCCAGCATTTT. Translation gives CASSLQGAGGQPQHF. The full variable domain, rest sourced from reference TRBV7-2 and TRBJ1-5, is GAGVSQSPSNKVTEKGKDVELRCDPISGHTALYWYRQSLGQGLEFLIYFQGNSAPDKSGLPSDRFSAERTGGSVSTLTIQRTQQEDSAVYLCASSLQGAGGQPQHFGDGTRLSIL.

The chain has TRBV10-1 and TRBJ1-5; D might be TRBD1 (6 bases). Germline-derived CDR1 and CDR2 are WNHNN and SYGVQD (reference sequence). The CDR3 has 13 amino acids. The V gene lost 9 bases and the J gene lost 3 bases, with 12 bases spanning the gap. CDR3 sequence (DNA): TGCGCCAGAAGGGGGAGACTCAATCAGCCCCAGCATTTT. This translates into CARRGRLNQPQHF.

This chain joins TRBV10-3 and TRBJ1-1; 10 bases agree with TRBD1. The CDR3 has 15 amino acids. With V trimmed by 10 bases and J by 7 bases, 15 bases remained unmatched. Germline loops: CDR1 ENHRY, CDR2 SYGVKD. The CDR3 here is CATRGQTGGLGEAFF. CDR3 in DNA: TGTGCCACCAGGGGACAGACAGGGGGCTTGGGTGAAGCTTTCTTT.

A word on this clone: The CDR3 carries no conserved terminal phenylalanine or tryptophan, so it likely arises from a read error. The DNA is omitted, as the CDR3 cannot be located on it reliably, and the CDR3 follows TCRdb's listing. The chain has TRBV2 and TRBJ2-3; TRBD2, the table's D call, lacks a check against the DNA. CDR1 is SNHLY, CDR2 FYNNEI, per germline. With termini counted, the CDR3 has 11 amino acids. The CDR3 loop is CASSAESPGKL.

V is TRBV7-2 and J is TRBJ2-1; 7 nucleotides match TRBD1. Per the germline V gene, CDR1 is SGHTA and CDR2 is FQGNSA. After removal of 2 bases from V and 5 bases from J, the junction contained 3 bases not matched to a gene. This CDR3 comprises 14 residues. CDR3 in DNA: TGTGCCAGCAGCTTAAGGGGGCAGCACAATGAGCAGTTCTTC. Translation gives CASSLRGQHNEQFF.

This clone was counted between two and nine times. The chain has TRBV9 and TRBJ1-4; D unclear. The CDR3 has 16 residues. Per the germline V gene, CDR1 is SGDLS and CDR2 is YYNGEE. V was pared by 0 bases and J by 1 base, with 10 bases between. This CDR3 reads CASSVGVRGTNEKLFF. The CDR3 coding sequence is TGTGCCAGCAGCGTAGGAGTGCGGGGAACTAATGAAAAACTGTTTTTT.

This clone has only a few counts. The chain couples TRBV4-1 to TRBJ2-1; 12 nucleotides line up with TRBD2. After removal of 2 bases from V and 9 bases from J, the junction contained 17 bases not matched to a gene. The CDR3 covers 19 residues. The germline CDR1 and CDR2 sequences are MGHRA and YSYEKL. The CDR3 nucleotides read TGCGCCAGCAGCCAACACAAGACTAGCGGGAGATCGCATGAGATTGAGCAGTTCTTC. It specifies CASSQHKTSGRSHEIEQFF.